This entry lists 19 T cell receptor beta chains sequenced from one sample in a study of blood T cell repertoires in COVID-19. Some clones are missing from TCRdb's copy, which holds only in-frame ones; the method was immunoSEQ multiplex PCR. The data show roughly 200,000 clones, with approximately 86% seen just once and around 1.5% held by the top ten. Sample: peripheral blood. These receptor sequences come from a man younger than 35 with active or convalescent COVID-19.

The rearrangement joins TRBV18 to TRBJ1-1; D is unresolved. Trimming removed 6 bases at V and 8 bases at J, with 10 bases between. The CDR3 spans 11 residues. Per the germline V gene, CDR1 is KGHSH and CDR2 is LQKENI. CDR3 nucleotide sequence: TGTGCCAGCTCGGTAGGAGGGGAAGCTTTCTTT. This gives the protein CASSVGGEAFF.

The gene calls are TRBV19 and TRBJ2-3; TRBD2 is a possible D gene (6 bases). Germline CDR1 reads LNHDA; CDR2 reads SQIVND (reference sequence). The V end was cut by 1 base, the J end by 6 bases, with 11 bases between. The CDR3 has 14 amino acids. DNA of the CDR3: TGTGCCAGTAGTATAGGACTAGGGGTCGATACGCAGTATTTT. Protein product: CASSIGLGVDTQYF.

This chain uses TRBV6-2 or TRBV6-3 with TRBJ1-5; TRBD1 matches 9 bases. Germline CDR1 is MNHEY and CDR2 is SVGEGT. V trimming: 2 bases; J trimming: 5 bases; junction bases outside the gene matches: 7. CDR3 size: 16 residues. Here the CDR3 DNA reads TGTGCCAGCAGTTACCTGGTGGGACAGGGTTATCAGCCCCAGCATTTT. Encoded protein: CASSYLVGQGYQPQHF.

This clone was picked up a small number of times. Other DNA sequences in this sample translate to the same CDR3. This chain uses TRBV19 with TRBJ2-2, with D hard to call. V lost 3 bases to trimming and J lost 6 bases, with 8 bases between them. CDR1 is LNHDA and CDR2 is SQIVND in the germline V gene (reference sequence). This CDR3 is built from 13 residues. The DNA for the CDR3 is TGTGCCAGTAGTATTGTAGCCGCCGGGGAGCTGTTTTTT. Protein: CASSIVAAGELFF.

The CDR3 sequence is CASQKQGAGYTF. CDR3 coding DNA: TGTGCCAGCCAGAAACAGGGGGCGGGCTACACCTTC. V and J are TRBV19 and TRBJ1-2; 9 positions match TRBD1. The CDR3 loop spans 12 amino acids. V shed 9 bases and J 8 bases; nucleotides not matched to a gene: 7. CDR1 is LNHDA, CDR2 SQIVND, per germline (reference sequence).

The chain combines TRBV19 with TRBJ1-2; 8 nucleotides line up with TRBD1. V lost 5 bases to trimming and J lost 8 bases; unmatched junction nucleotides: 7. The germline gives CDR1 LNHDA, CDR2 SQIVND (reference sequence). This CDR3 comprises 13 residues. In DNA form, the CDR3 reads TGTGCCAGTAGTCCAGGGGGCCCGTGGGGCTACACCTTC. Translating gives CASSPGGPWGYTF.

The chain has TRBV19 and TRBJ2-7; TRBD1 matches 12 bases. The CDR3 contains 14 residues. From germline, CDR1 is LNHDA and CDR2 SQIVND (reference sequence). V lost 6 bases to trimming and J lost 6 bases; unmatched junction nucleotides: 6. In DNA, the CDR3 is TGTGCCAGTAGAGGGGGACAGGGGGCTCGCGAGCAGTACTTC. Translated: CASRGGQGAREQYF.

This chain joins TRBV25-1 and TRBJ2-7; a weak D match, TRBD2 (6 bases). Trimming removed 5 bases from V and 5 bases from J, with 16 bases in between. This CDR3 has 14 residues. Germline V gene lookup returns CDR1 MGHDK and CDR2 SYGVNS. The CDR3 region is CASSLTSLVHEQYF. The CDR3 DNA sequence: TGTGCCAGCAGTTTGACTAGTCTTGTCCACGAGCAGTACTTC.

This CDR3 reads CASSDPRYPYEQYF. In nucleotides, the CDR3 is TGCGCCAGCAGTGATCCCAGATACCCCTACGAGCAGTACTTC. The chain has TRBV10-1 and TRBJ2-7; D unresolved. Trimming removed 3 bases from V and 2 bases from J, with 11 bases in between. From germline, CDR1 is WNHNN and CDR2 SYGVQD (reference sequence). CDR3 length: 14 amino acids.

V and J are TRBV6-1 and TRBJ2-3, with TRBD1 matching over 9 bases. The germline gives CDR1 MNHNS, CDR2 SASEGT. CDR3 size: 16 residues. Germline trimming cut 1 base from V and 3 bases from J; bases unmatched to any gene: 5. The CDR3 DNA reads TGTGCCAGCAGTGAAGAGGGGACAGGGAGGACAGATACGCAGTATTTT. Protein: CASSEEGTGRTDTQYF.

Remarks on this clone: The junction departs from the called germline gene at one end, perhaps through a read error. The gene calls are TRBV3-1 (or the pseudogene TRBV3-2) and TRBJ2-3, with TRBD2 identical over 11 bases. The V gene's germline CDR1 is LGHDT and CDR2 YNNKEL (reference sequence). This CDR3 contains 16 residues. Here the CDR3 DNA reads TGTGCCAGCAGCCAAGTCACTAGCGGGAGCACGGATACGCAGTATTTT. Protein sequence: CASSQVTSGSTDTQYF.

Of note for this clone: A read error may produce the germline difference seen at one junction end. The gene calls are TRBV5-5 and TRBJ1-5; 8 bases match TRBD1. The length of the CDR3 is 14 residues. Germline lookup yields CDR1 SGHKS and CDR2 YYEKEE (reference sequence). CDR3 residues: CASSPGQGNQPQHF. The CDR3 DNA reads TGTGCCAGCAGCCCAGGACAGGGCAACCAGCCCCAGCATTTT.

V gene TRBV24-1 combines with J gene TRBJ1-5, with D uncertain. The V gene's germline CDR1 is KGHDR and CDR2 SFDVKD. Trimming shortened V by 1 base and J by 5 bases, and 8 bases separated the two germline ends. This CDR3 has 14 amino acids. The CDR3 reads CATSDFREYQPQHF. The CDR3 DNA reads TGTGCCACCAGTGATTTCCGAGAATATCAGCCCCAGCATTTT.

The J gene is TRBJ2-1, the V gene TRBV28, with 7 bases identical to TRBD2. The CDR3 consists of 17 residues. Germline V gene sequence: CDR1 MDHEN, CDR2 SYDVKM. The junction had 10 bases not matched to a gene; V was cut back by 1 base and J by 4 bases. CDR3 amino acids: CASSLSLGLEEYNEQFF. The CDR3 DNA reads as TGTGCCAGCAGTTTATCCCTAGGACTAGAAGAGTACAATGAGCAGTTCTTC.

This chain uses TRBV11-1 with TRBJ1-1; 9 nucleotides agree with TRBD1. Germline CDR1 SGHAT, CDR2 FQDESV (reference sequence). V trimming: 5 bases; J trimming: 5 bases; junction bases outside the gene matches: 6. The CDR3 runs to 14 residues. CDR3 DNA sequence: TGTGCCAGCAGCGCCAGACAGGGGGGGACTGAAGCTTTCTTT. This codes for CASSARQGGTEAFF.

The chain recombines TRBV18 with TRBJ1-5, with D hard to call. The V end lost 7 bases, the J end lost 5 bases, and 15 bases lay between the germline ends. Germline V gene sequence: CDR1 KGHSH, CDR2 LQKENI. This CDR3 contains 14 residues. CDR3 coding DNA: TGTGCCAGCTACTCCGGGAAGACTTATCAGCCCCAGCATTTT. It encodes CASYSGKTYQPQHF.

The CDR3: CASSVEETGRAPLHF. The CDR3 bases are TGTGCCAGCAGCGTAGAGGAGACAGGGAGAGCACCCCTCCACTTT. V and J are TRBV9 and TRBJ1-6, with 7 bases lining up with TRBD1. CDR1 SGDLS and CDR2 YYNGEE come from the germline V gene. Losses at the gene ends were 0 bases for V and 11 bases for J; bases not matched to a gene: 8. The CDR3 has 15 residues.

V usage is TRBV2 and J usage is TRBJ2-7, with 8 bases identical to TRBD2. CDR1 is SNHLY, CDR2 FYNNEI, per germline. Trimming removed 5 bases from V and 6 bases from J; junction bases left unmatched: 12. The CDR3 totals 15 residues. The CDR3 protein is CASSPRAGELGEQYF. DNA of the CDR3: TGTGCCAGCAGTCCTCGAGCGGGAGAGTTGGGCGAGCAGTACTTC.

V gene TRBV18 combines with J gene TRBJ1-1; TRBD1 is a possible D gene (5 bases). CDR1 is KGHSH and CDR2 is LQKENI in the germline V gene. V was shortened by 3 bases and J by 3 bases, with 17 bases between the two germline ends. CDR3 length equals 16 residues. The CDR3 loop is CASSPSRGMVYTEAFF. The CDR3 DNA reads TGTGCCAGCTCACCTTCAAGGGGCATGGTATACACTGAAGCTTTCTTT.